The 29 T cell receptor beta chains presented below share a single source sample, sequenced in a study of blood T cells in healthy people across ages. Primers used in a second PCR of about 7 to 12 cycles were a sample-barcoded 5' primer and a J-beta primer mix. TCRdb fed the 5' RACE reads into MiXCR, producing one record per CDR3 protein. In the table there are roughly 1,500,000 distinct CDR3 sequences, 40% to 50% of which are singletons. What was sequenced was blood. Receptor source: a woman aged 18-35 years in good health.

This clonotype was detected ten times or more. Germline and junction disagree at one end, which may indicate a read error. The J gene is TRBJ2-7, the V gene TRBV5-1, with D perhaps being TRBD1 or TRBD2 (5 bases each). The V gene's germline CDR1 is SGHRS and CDR2 YFSETQ. The CDR3 runs to 11 residues. The CDR3 loop reads CASRESYEQYF. CDR3 DNA sequence: TGTGCCAGCAGGGAGTCCTACGAGCAGTACTTC.

The chain employs TRBV6-1 and TRBJ2-1; TRBD2 matches 7 bases. The J segment lost 12 bases and the V segment lost 0 bases, leaving 8 bases of the junction unmatched. The CDR3 covers 14 residues. The germline CDR1 and CDR2 sequences are MNHNS and SASEGT. CDR3 nucleotide sequence: TGTGCCAGCAGTGAAGCGCCAGCGGGGCTACGGCAGTTCTTC. This sequence encodes CASSEAPAGLRQFF.

This clonotype was detected only a few times. The chain has TRBV11-2 and TRBJ2-7, with D possibly matching TRBD2 (5 bases). Trimming removed 0 bases at V and 0 bases at J, with 9 bases between. CDR3 length equals 15 residues. Germline assignment: CDR1 SGHAT and CDR2 FQNNGV. The CDR3 region has the DNA TGTGCCAGCAGCTTAGAATCGGGATACTCCTACGAGCAGTACTTC. Protein sequence: CASSLESGYSYEQYF.

The gene calls are TRBV25-1 and TRBJ2-3; TRBD1 is a possible D gene (6 bases). The V gene's germline CDR1 is MGHDK and CDR2 SYGVNS. V was cut by 2 bases and J by 8 bases, with 17 bases left in between. The CDR3 is 15 amino acids. This CDR3 is CASSEGEVVGGTQYF. DNA for the CDR3: TGTGCCAGCAGTGAAGGGGAAGTGGTAGGGGGTACGCAGTATTTT.

This clonotype has a count of ten or more. The gene calls are TRBV29-1 and TRBJ2-3, with unresolved D. The CDR3 extends over 13 amino acids. From germline, CDR1 is SQVTM and CDR2 ANQGSEA. Trimming stripped 6 bases from V and 3 bases from J, with 13 bases between. In DNA form, the CDR3 reads TGCAGCGTCGGAGCCCTATTAACAGATACGCAGTATTTT. Residues: CSVGALLTDTQYF.

V gene TRBV20-1 combines with J gene TRBJ1-1, with a possible D match to TRBD1 (5 bases). Germline CDR1 reads DFQATT; CDR2 reads SNEGSKA (reference sequence). V lost 5 bases to trimming and J lost 4 bases, with 11 bases between them. The CDR3 totals 12 residues. CDR3 nucleotides: TGCAGTGCTGGCCGGGGGTCCACTGAAGCTTTCTTT. Translating gives CSAGRGSTEAFF.

This clonotype was seen only a few times. V usage is TRBV7-2 and J usage is TRBJ2-5; 10 bases fit TRBD2. This CDR3 contains 15 residues. CDR1 and CDR2 from the germline V gene are SGHTA and FQGNSA. Trimming cost V 2 bases and J 11 bases; bases outside gene matches: 11. The CDR3 DNA sequence: TGTGCCAGCAGCTTATCTAGCGGGAGATACAATGAGCAGTACTTC. This translates into CASSLSSGRYNEQYF.

The chain employs TRBV25-1 and TRBJ2-4, with 8 positions matching TRBD2. The better agreement between TRBJ2-7 and the DNA end casts doubt on the J call. The germline V gene encodes CDR1 MGHDK and CDR2 SYGVNS. CDR3 length: 14 residues. CDR3 DNA: TGTGCCAGCAGTGCGGGGGGGTCAACCTACGAGCAGTACTTC. It codes for CASSAGGSTYEQYF.

DNA of the CDR3: TGTGCCAGCAGCCATTGGGGCGGGGGGTCGGACACCGGGGAGCTGTTTTTT. Its protein is CASSHWGGGSDTGELFF. This chain connects TRBV4-2 to TRBJ2-2; 8 nucleotides align to TRBD2. V lost 3 bases and J lost 3; bases outside the gene matches: 9. Germline-derived CDR1 and CDR2 are LGHNA and YNFKEQ. The CDR3 covers 17 residues.

This clonotype occurred a few times. One junction end disagrees with the germline gene, perhaps due to a read error. The CDR3 nucleotides are TGCAGTGTTAGCCTGAGGGCAGGAAGCACATATACGCAGTATTTT. Its protein is CSVSLRAGSTYTQYF. The genes are TRBV20-1 and TRBJ2-3; D might be TRBD2 (5 bases). Germline CDR1 reads DFQATT; CDR2 reads SNEGSKA (reference sequence). This CDR3 spans 15 amino acids.

This clonotype was detected a few times. CDR3 in amino acids: CASSSTFLGGAANEKLFF. The CDR3, as DNA: TGCGCCAGCAGCTCGACCTTTCTAGGGGGCGCGGCTAATGAAAAACTGTTTTTT. J is TRBJ1-4 and V is TRBV5-1; 7 bases line up with TRBD1. This CDR3 has 18 amino acids. V was pared by 3 bases and J by 3 bases, with 14 bases of the junction left unmatched. CDR1 SGHRS and CDR2 YFSETQ come from the germline V gene. Filled out from reference TRBV5-1 and TRBJ1-4, the complete variable domain reads KAGVTQTPRYLIKTRGQQVTLSCSPISGHRSVSWYQQTPGQGLQFLFEYFSETQRNKGNFPGRFSGRQFSNSRSEMNVSTLELGDSALYLCASSSTFLGGAANEKLFFGSGTQLSVL.

This sequence joins TRBV29-1 and TRBJ1-5, with D tentatively TRBD1 (6 bases). V shed 7 bases and J shed 4 bases, with 17 bases lying between them. Germline lookup yields CDR1 SQVTM and CDR2 ANQGSEA. The CDR3 is 14 residues long. The CDR3: CSASTGTPNQPQHF. In DNA, the CDR3 is TGCAGCGCCTCAACCGGGACACCTAATCAGCCCCAGCATTTT.

The chain joins TRBV20-1 to TRBJ2-7; 7 positions match TRBD2. The CDR3 totals 13 residues. Germline CDR1 DFQATT, CDR2 SNEGSKA (reference sequence). V lost 5 bases and J lost 6; bases outside the gene matches: 10. CDR3 nucleotides: TGCAGTGCTCCGCTAGCGGCCCGGGGCGAGCAGTACTTC. It yields the protein CSAPLAARGEQYF.

This rearrangement joins TRBV3-1 to TRBJ2-3; D may be TRBD2 (6 bases). Trimming left V 0 bases short and J 3 bases short, with 13 bases between. Germline values: CDR1 LGHDT, CDR2 YNNKEL (reference sequence). The CDR3 length is 16 residues. The CDR3 DNA is TGTGCCAGCAGCCAAGAACCGGGAGTCAAGACAGATACGCAGTATTTT. Translating it yields CASSQEPGVKTDTQYF.

The chain joins TRBV3-1 to TRBJ1-2; D gene uncertain. The germline V and J ends were trimmed by 4 bases and 8 bases, with 23 bases remaining between them. Germline CDR1 reads LGHDT; CDR2 reads YNNKEL (reference sequence). The CDR3 spans 16 residues. Written as DNA, the CDR3 is TGTGCCAGCAGCCCCACATTTGTAGGGTCTGGGAGCGGCTACACCTTC. Residues: CASSPTFVGSGSGYTF.

The genes are TRBV9 and TRBJ2-3; D might be TRBD1 (5 bases). The V end was cut by 5 bases, the J end by 0 bases, with 16 bases between. The CDR3 sequence is 16 residues long. The V gene's germline CDR1 is SGDLS and CDR2 YYNGEE. Written as DNA, the CDR3 is TGTGCCAGCAGGAGTGGGGCAGCACATAGCACAGATACGCAGTATTTT. Protein sequence: CASRSGAAHSTDTQYF. Variable domain in full (rest from reference TRBV9 and TRBJ2-3): DSGVTQTPKHLITATGQRVTLRCSPRSGDLSVYWYQQSLDQGLQFLIQYYNGEERAKGNILERFSAQQFPDLHSELNLSSLELGDSALYFCASRSGAAHSTDTQYFGPGTRLTVL.

V usage is TRBV7-9 and J usage is TRBJ2-2; perhaps TRBD2 as D (6 bases). The CDR3 is 14 residues long. V lost 2 bases and J lost 3, with 7 bases in between. The germline V gene encodes CDR1 SEHNR and CDR2 FQNEAQ (reference sequence). DNA for the CDR3: TGTGCCAGCAGCTTAAGGAGGGACACCGGGGAGCTGTTTTTT. Protein: CASSLRRDTGELFF.

The sample holds one count of this clonotype. This may stem from a read error, because a much larger clone lies one nucleotide away. CDR3 region: CASSLEAGAGYTF. CDR3 nucleotides: TGTGCCAGCAGCTTAGAGGCGGGGGCAGGCTACACCTTC. This chain joins TRBV11-2 and TRBJ1-2, with D possibly matching TRBD1 (6 bases). Germline assignment: CDR1 SGHAT and CDR2 FQNNGV. This CDR3 contains 13 residues. V was clipped by 0 bases and J by 8 bases, with 10 bases between them.

V gene TRBV7-2 combines with J gene TRBJ2-3, with a possible D match to TRBD2 (6 bases). The CDR3 spans 15 residues. The germline V and J ends were trimmed by 8 bases and 0 bases, with 15 bases remaining between them. From germline, CDR1 is SGHTA and CDR2 FQGNSA. The CDR3 DNA follows: TGTGCCAGCCGCTCAATAGGGACTAGCACAGATACGCAGTATTTT. Its translation: CASRSIGTSTDTQYF.

As regards this clonotype: A much larger clone differs by one base, so this may be a read error. The chain employs TRBV12-3 or TRBV12-4 and TRBJ2-4; possible D gene TRBD2, 6 bases. The ends were cut back, 3 bases at V and 13 bases at J, with 10 bases in the middle. The CDR3 sequence is 11 residues long. CDR3: CASSFPGRQYF. As DNA, the CDR3 is TGTGCCAGCAGTTTTCCTGGGAGGCAGTACTTC.

The CDR3 loop is CASSQDPGTSGKYQETQYF. The DNA for the CDR3 is TGCGCCAGCAGCCAAGATCCCGGGACTAGCGGGAAGTACCAAGAGACCCAGTACTTC. The chain carries TRBV4-1 and TRBJ2-5; 13 nucleotides align to TRBD2. The CDR3 is 19 residues long. Trimming removed 0 bases from V and 0 bases from J; junction bases left unmatched: 7. Germline V gene data show CDR1 as MGHRA and CDR2 as YSYEKL.

This clonotype was observed a single time. This rearrangement joins TRBV7-2 to TRBJ1-5, with D unresolved. The V end lost 2 bases, the J end lost 5 bases, and 13 bases lay between the germline ends. CDR1 and CDR2 (germline): SGHTA, FQGNSA. The CDR3 is 15 residues long. The CDR3 DNA reads as TGTGCCAGCAGCTTACCGGGATTGGGCGATCAGCCCCAGCATTTT. It translates to CASSLPGLGDQPQHF.

On this clonotype: A much more abundant neighbour one base away suggests this may be a read error. The V and J genes are TRBV29-1 and TRBJ2-3; tentative D call: TRBD1 (5 bases). The CDR3 spans 13 residues. Trimming took 0 bases from V and 4 from J, leaving 8 bases between them. Germline CDR1 is SQVTM and CDR2 is ANQGSEA. CDR3 coding DNA: TGCAGCGTTGAAGATGTGGGGCCAGATACGCAGTATTTT. Its protein product is CSVEDVGPDTQYF.

The chain joins TRBV28 to TRBJ2-5; 9 bases agree with TRBD1. Near its end, the DNA agrees better with TRBJ2-7, so the J call may be wrong. The CDR3 consists of 15 residues. Germline lookup yields CDR1 MDHEN and CDR2 SYDVKM. The CDR3 region has the DNA TGTGCCAGCAGTACAGCCGGGACAGGGCGTAACGAGCAGTACTTC. Translating gives CASSTAGTGRNEQYF.

This chain connects TRBV14 to TRBJ2-5; possible D gene TRBD2, 6 bases. Trimming cost V 7 bases and J 1 base, with 16 bases left between them. Germline V CDR1 and CDR2: SGHDN, FVKESK. CDR3 length: 15 residues. The CDR3 DNA sequence: TGTGCCAGCATCTACTATAGCGGATCCCAAGAGACCCAGTACTTC. It yields the protein CASIYYSGSQETQYF.

This clonotype was seen only a few times. The gene calls are TRBV12-3 or TRBV12-4 and TRBJ2-1; D possibly matches TRBD1 or TRBD2 (5 bases each). Trimming cost V 5 bases and J 9 bases, with 14 bases left between them. The CDR3 is made up of 13 amino acids. CDR3: CASSEPGLVEQFF. CDR3 nucleotide sequence: TGTGCCAGCAGTGAACCGGGGCTTGTTGAGCAGTTCTTC.

The rearrangement joins TRBV5-6 to TRBJ1-1; tentatively, D is TRBD1 (6 bases). Between the trimmed V and J ends, which lost 2 bases and 4 bases, there was a span of 12 bases. Germline V gene lookup returns CDR1 SGHDT and CDR2 YYEEEE. CDR3 length: 14 amino acids. This CDR3 is CASSFSGAGTEAFF. The CDR3 DNA follows: TGTGCCAGCAGCTTCTCGGGGGCCGGCACTGAAGCTTTCTTT.

The chain joins TRBV29-1 to TRBJ1-2; 8 nucleotides align to TRBD1. V gave up 3 bases and J gave up 6 bases; unmatched junction bases: 0. Germline CDR1 SQVTM, CDR2 ANQGSEA. The CDR3 loop spans 11 amino acids. The CDR3 loop is CSVETGDGYTF. The CDR3 coding sequence is TGCAGCGTTGAGACAGGGGATGGCTACACCTTC.

This chain connects TRBV6-1 to TRBJ1-4, with unresolved D. V dropped 4 bases and J dropped 6 bases, with 6 bases sitting between them. CDR3 length: 12 residues. CDR1 and CDR2 from the germline V gene are MNHNS and SASEGT. CDR3 loop: CASSGMDEKLFF. For the CDR3, the DNA is TGTGCCAGCAGTGGGATGGATGAAAAACTGTTTTTT.